This T cell receptor (beta chain) was sequenced for a study of T-cell memory formation after mild COVID-19. Study-wide results and limits: Some clones that responded turned up in pre-infection memory, which suggests that cross-reactive memory joined in.

As regards this clonotype: Its target is unknown.

The CDR3 runs to 20 residues. Germline CDR1 is SGDLS and CDR2 is YYNGEE. V shed 0 bases, J shed 1 base, and the junction held 16 bases outside the gene matches. TCRdb analysed the 5' RACE reads with MiXCR anew, one entry per CDR3 protein. The sample lists about 440,000 distinct CDR3 sequences, roughly 20% occurring once. The chain is built from TRBV9 and TRBJ2-3; 8 nucleotides agree with TRBD1. Sequenced sample: PBMCs or a T cell subset sorted from them (not recorded which). The sequence was obtained from an adult woman who had mild COVID-19 (a few samples of this study predate the infection). Cell type and time point are not known. The CDR3 here is CASSVGRSFRTGSGTDTQYF. Here the CDR3 DNA reads TGTGCCAGCAGCGTAGGTCGAAGTTTTCGGACAGGGAGTGGCACAGATACGCAGTATTTT.